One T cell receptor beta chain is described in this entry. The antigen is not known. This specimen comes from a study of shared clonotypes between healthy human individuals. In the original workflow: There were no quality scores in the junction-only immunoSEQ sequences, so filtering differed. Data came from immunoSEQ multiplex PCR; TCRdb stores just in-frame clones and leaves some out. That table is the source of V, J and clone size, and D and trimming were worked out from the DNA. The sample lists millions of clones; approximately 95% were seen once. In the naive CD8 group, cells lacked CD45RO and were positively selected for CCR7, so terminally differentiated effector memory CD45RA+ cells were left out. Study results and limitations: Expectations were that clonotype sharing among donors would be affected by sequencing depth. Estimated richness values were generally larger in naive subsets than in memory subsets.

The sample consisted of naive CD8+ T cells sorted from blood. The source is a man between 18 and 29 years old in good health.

This CDR3 reads CASSLETSRETQYF. The CDR3 bases are TGCGCCAGCAGCTTGGAGACTAGCCGGGAGACCCAGTACTTC. V gene TRBV5-1 combines with J gene TRBJ2-5, with 7 bases that match TRBD2. The CDR3 is 14 residues long. The germline CDR1 and CDR2 sequences are SGHRS and YFSETQ. J gave up 5 bases and V 0 bases, and 4 bases lay outside the gene matches.